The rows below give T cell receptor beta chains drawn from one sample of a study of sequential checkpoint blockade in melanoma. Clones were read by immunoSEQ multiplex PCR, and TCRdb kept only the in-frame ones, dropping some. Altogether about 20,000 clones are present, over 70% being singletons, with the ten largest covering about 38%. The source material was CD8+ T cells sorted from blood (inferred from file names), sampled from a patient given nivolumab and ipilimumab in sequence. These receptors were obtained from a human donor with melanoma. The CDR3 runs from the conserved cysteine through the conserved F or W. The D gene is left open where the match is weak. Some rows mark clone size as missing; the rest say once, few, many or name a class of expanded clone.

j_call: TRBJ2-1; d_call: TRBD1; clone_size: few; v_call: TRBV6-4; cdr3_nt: TGTGCCAGCAGTGTAGGGACAGGGAGCAATGAGCAGTTCTTC; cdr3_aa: CASSVGTGSNEQFF
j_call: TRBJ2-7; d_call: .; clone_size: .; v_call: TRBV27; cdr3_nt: TGTGCCAGCAGTCCGGATGGCGGGGAGCAGTACTTC; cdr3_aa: CASSPDGGEQYF
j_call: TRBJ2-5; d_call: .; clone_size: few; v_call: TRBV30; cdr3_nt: TGTGCCTGGAATCCAAAGGGGCTTGGGCAGACCCTTTACCAAGAGACCCAGTACTTC; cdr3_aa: CAWNPKGLGQTLYQETQYF
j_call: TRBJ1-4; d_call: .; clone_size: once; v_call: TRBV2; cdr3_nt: TGTGCCAGCAGTGAAGAGCAAAAACTGTTTTTT; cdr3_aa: CASSEEQKLFF
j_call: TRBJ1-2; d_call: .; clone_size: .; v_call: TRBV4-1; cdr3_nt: TGTGCCAGCAGCCAAGGTCAACAGCTATATGGCTACACCTTC; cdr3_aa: CASSQGQQLYGYTF
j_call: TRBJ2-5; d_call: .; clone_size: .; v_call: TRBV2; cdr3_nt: TGTGCCAGCAGTGAAGAAACAGGGAGAGAGACCCAGTACTTC; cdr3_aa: CASSEETGRETQYF
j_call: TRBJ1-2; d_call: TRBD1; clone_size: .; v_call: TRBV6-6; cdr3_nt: TGTGCCAGCGAGGGACAGAGCGTTCATAACTATGGCTACACCTTC; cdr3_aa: CASEGQSVHNYGYTF
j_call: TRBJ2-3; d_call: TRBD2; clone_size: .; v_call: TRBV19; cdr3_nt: TGTGCCAGTAGCAGACTAGCGGGGGATAGCACAGATACGCAGTATTTT; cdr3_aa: CASSRLAGDSTDTQYF
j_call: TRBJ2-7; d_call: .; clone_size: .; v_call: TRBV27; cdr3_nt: TGTGCCAGCAGTTTATCGTCGGGGGGCCTCTACGAGCAGTACTTC; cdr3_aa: CASSLSSGGLYEQYF
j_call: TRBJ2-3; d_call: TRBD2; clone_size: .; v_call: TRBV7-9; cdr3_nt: TGTGCCAGCAGCCTCGGGACTAGCGGGAGCACAGATACGCAGTATTTT; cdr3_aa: CASSLGTSGSTDTQYF
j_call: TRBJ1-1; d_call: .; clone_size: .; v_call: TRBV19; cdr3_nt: TGTGCCAGTAGTATAGGGGCAGGCACTGAAGCTTTCTTT; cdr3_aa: CASSIGAGTEAFF
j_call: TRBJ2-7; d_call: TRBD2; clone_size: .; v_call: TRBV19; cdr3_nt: TGTGCCAGTAGTATAGGCACTAGCGGGGCCTACGAGCAGTACTTC; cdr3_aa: CASSIGTSGAYEQYF
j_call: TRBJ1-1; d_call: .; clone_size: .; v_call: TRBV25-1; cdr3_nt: TGTGCCAGCAGTGATTATAGGGGCACTGAAGCTTTCTTT; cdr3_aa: CASSDYRGTEAFF
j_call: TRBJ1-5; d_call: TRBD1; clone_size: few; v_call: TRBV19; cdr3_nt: TGTGCCAGTAGTATTAGGTCGGGGACAGCAACATATAGCAATCAGCCCCAGCATTTT; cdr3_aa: CASSIRSGTATYSNQPQHF
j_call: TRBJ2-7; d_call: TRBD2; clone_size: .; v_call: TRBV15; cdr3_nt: TGTGCCACCAGCAGAGTGGAGGGAGGGCCGTACGAGCAGTACTTC; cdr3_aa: CATSRVEGGPYEQYF
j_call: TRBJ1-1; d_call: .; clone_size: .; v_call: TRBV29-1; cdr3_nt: TGCAGCGTCTACTCAGGGGACACTGAAGCTTTCTTT; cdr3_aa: CSVYSGDTEAFF
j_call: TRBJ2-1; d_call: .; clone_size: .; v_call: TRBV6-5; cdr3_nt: TGTGCCAGCAGTTACTCGGCAACCAGCTCCTACAATGAGCAGTTCTTC; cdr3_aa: CASSYSATSSYNEQFF
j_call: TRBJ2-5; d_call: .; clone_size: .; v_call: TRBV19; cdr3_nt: TGTGCCAGTTGGTCCGGACAGATGGGACAAGAGACCCAGTACTTC; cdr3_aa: CASWSGQMGQETQYF
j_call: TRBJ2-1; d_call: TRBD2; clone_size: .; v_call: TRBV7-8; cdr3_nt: TGTGCCAGCAGCTTCGGACTAGCGGGGTATCGCCACTCCTACAATGAGCAGTTCTTC; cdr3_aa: CASSFGLAGYRHSYNEQFF
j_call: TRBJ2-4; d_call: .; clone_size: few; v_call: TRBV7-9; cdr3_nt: TGTGCCAGCAGCTTAGTTGGGGCGGAGGGAGCCAAAAACATTCAGTACTTC; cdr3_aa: CASSLVGAEGAKNIQYF
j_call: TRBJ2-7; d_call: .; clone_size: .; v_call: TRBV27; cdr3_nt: TGTGCCAGCAGTTTCGTATATCGGGAAGGGGGCGAGCAGTACTTC; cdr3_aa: CASSFVYREGGEQYF
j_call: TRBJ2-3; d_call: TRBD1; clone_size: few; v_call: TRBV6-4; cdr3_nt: TGTGCCAGCAGTGACGGGACAGGGGGCACAGATACGCAGTATTTT; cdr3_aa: CASSDGTGGTDTQYF
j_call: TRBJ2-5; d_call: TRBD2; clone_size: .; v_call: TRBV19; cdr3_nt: TGTGCCAGTAGTCCTAGGGGACGGGGACTAGCGATCCAAGAGACCCAGTACTTC; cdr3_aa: CASSPRGRGLAIQETQYF
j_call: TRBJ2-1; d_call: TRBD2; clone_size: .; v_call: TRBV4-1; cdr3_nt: TGCGCCAGCAGCCATCCCGGGACTAGCAGCAGCTCCTACAATGAGCAGTTCTTC; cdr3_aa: CASSHPGTSSSSYNEQFF
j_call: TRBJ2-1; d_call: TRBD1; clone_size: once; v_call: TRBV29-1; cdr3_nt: TGCAGCGTCGGACAGGGGGCCGATGAGCAGTTCTTC; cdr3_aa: CSVGQGADEQFF
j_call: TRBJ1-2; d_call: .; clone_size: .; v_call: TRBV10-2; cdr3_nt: TGCGCCTCGGCTGCCGACTTGGGTAACTATGGCTACACCTTC; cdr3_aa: CASAADLGNYGYTF
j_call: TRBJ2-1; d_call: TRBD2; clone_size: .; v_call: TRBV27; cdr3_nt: TGTGCCAGCAGTTTACTAGCGGGGTCTTACAATGAGCAGTTCTTC; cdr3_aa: CASSLLAGSYNEQFF
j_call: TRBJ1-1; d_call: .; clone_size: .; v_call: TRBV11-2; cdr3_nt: TGTGCCAGCAGCTTAGCCAGTGAAGCTTTCTTT; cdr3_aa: CASSLASEAFF
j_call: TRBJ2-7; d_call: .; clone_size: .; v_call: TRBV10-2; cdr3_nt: TGCGCCAGCAGTGAGTCGAAAGCGGTGGACTACGAGCAGTACTTC; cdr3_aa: CASSESKAVDYEQYF
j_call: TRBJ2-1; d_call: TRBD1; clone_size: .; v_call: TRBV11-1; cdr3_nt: TGTGCCAGCAGCTCGACAGGGGGAGACAATGAGCAGTTCTTC; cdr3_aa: CASSSTGGDNEQFF
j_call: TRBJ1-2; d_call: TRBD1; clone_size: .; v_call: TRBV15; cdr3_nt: TGTGCCACCAGAGGGGACAGTTACTATGGCTACACCTTC; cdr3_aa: CATRGDSYYGYTF
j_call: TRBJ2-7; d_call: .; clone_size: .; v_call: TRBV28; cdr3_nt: TGTGCCAGCAGTTTGAGGATCGTTCCCTACGAGCAGTACTTC; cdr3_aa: CASSLRIVPYEQYF
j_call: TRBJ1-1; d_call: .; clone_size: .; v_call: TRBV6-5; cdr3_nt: TGTGCCAGCAGTTACTCTAAAGTCATAGCCACTGAAGCTTTCTTT; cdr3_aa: CASSYSKVIATEAFF
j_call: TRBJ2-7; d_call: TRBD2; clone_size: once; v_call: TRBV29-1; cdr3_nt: TGCAGCGTTGACCGGGAGGGGTCCTACGAGCAGTACTTC; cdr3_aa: CSVDREGSYEQYF
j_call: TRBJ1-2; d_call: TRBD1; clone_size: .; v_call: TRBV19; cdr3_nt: TGTGCCAGTAGGAAACAGGGGCCGGCTAACTATGGCTACACCTTC; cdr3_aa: CASRKQGPANYGYTF
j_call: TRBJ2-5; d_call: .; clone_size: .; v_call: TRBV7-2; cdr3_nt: TGTGCCAGCAGCCGCTGGGGAGCGGAGGAGGAGACCCAGTACTTC; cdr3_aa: CASSRWGAEEETQYF
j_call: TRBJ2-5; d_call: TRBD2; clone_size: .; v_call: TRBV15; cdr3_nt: TGTGCCACCAGCACAGATCCGAAGACTAGCAAAGAGACCCAGTACTTC; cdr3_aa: CATSTDPKTSKETQYF
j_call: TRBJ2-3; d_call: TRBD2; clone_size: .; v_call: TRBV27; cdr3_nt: TGTGCCAGCAGTTGGTCCAGCGGGGGCTATACGCAGTATTTT; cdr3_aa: CASSWSSGGYTQYF
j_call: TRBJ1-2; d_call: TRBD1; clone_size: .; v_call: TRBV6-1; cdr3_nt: TGTGCCAGCAGTGAAGCAAGGACAGGGGGCGCTGGCTACACCTTC; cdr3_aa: CASSEARTGGAGYTF
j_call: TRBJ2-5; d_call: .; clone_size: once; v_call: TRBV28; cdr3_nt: TGTGCCAGCAACTCTTATGGGGCAGCACAAGAGACCCAGTACTTC; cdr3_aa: CASNSYGAAQETQYF
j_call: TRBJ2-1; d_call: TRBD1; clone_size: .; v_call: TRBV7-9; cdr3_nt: TGTGCCAGCAGGGGACAGGGTCTCTACAATGAGCAGTTCTTC; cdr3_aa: CASRGQGLYNEQFF
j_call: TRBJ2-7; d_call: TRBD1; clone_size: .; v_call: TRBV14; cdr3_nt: TGTGCCAGCAGCCTGGACAGGGGCCACGAGCAGTACTTC; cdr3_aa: CASSLDRGHEQYF
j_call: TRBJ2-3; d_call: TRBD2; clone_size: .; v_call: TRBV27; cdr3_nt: TGTGCCAGCAGTCCTGGACCGGGAGGGCAGTATTTT; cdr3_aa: CASSPGPGGQYF